The 15 T cell receptor beta chains given below trace back to one sample, sequenced in a study of shared clonotypes between healthy human individuals. Profiling relied on immunoSEQ multiplex PCR, and the TCRdb table lists in-frame clones only, not all of them. The table includes 1 million to 1.2 million clones, roughly 80% detected once. Source material: memory CD4+ T cells from PBMCs. The subset here: CD45RA-negative fraction. These receptor sequences come from a man between 18 and 35 years old in good health. Some clones in this sample may be carry-over from other donors' samples.

The chain recombines TRBV19 with TRBJ2-7, with TRBD2 matching 9 bases. Unmatched junction bases numbered 8, after V lost 5 bases and J lost 3 bases. CDR3 size: 15 residues. In germline, CDR1 is LNHDA, CDR2 SQIVND (reference sequence). The CDR3 loop is CASSPRGSGSYEQYF. CDR3 DNA: TGTGCCAGTAGTCCCCGGGGTAGCGGGAGCTACGAGCAGTACTTC.

This chain connects TRBV5-1 to TRBJ2-3; D is unclear. Germline loops: CDR1 SGHRS, CDR2 YFSETQ. CDR3 length: 14 residues. V dropped 0 bases and J dropped 5 bases, with 10 bases sitting between them. The CDR3 DNA reads TGCGCCAGCAGCTTGGAATCGGGTATAGATACGCAGTATTTT. Its protein is CASSLESGIDTQYF.

The J gene is TRBJ2-3, the V gene TRBV9; D tentatively reads TRBD1 or TRBD2 (5 bases each). CDR3 length: 14 residues. Germline CDR1 reads SGDLS; CDR2 reads YYNGEE. Trimming took 0 bases from V and 4 from J, leaving 9 bases between them. CDR3 residues: CASSVAGTADTQYF. The CDR3 nucleotides are TGTGCCAGCAGCGTAGCGGGGACCGCAGATACGCAGTATTTT.

The chain combines TRBV7-2 with TRBJ2-3, with 11 bases lining up with TRBD1. This CDR3 comprises 15 residues. The germline V gene has CDR1 SGHTA and CDR2 FQGNSA. Trimming at V came to 4 bases and at J to 3 bases, leaving 3 bases not matched to a gene. As DNA, the CDR3 is TGTGCCAGCAGCTCCGGGACAGGGGGGACAGATACGCAGTATTTT. Translation: CASSSGTGGTDTQYF.

Written as DNA, the CDR3 is TGCGCCAGCACCCGATTGGGGCAGTACTTC. Translated, it gives CASTRLGQYF. This sequence joins TRBV5-1 and TRBJ2-7; no firm D call. Trimming took off 6 bases at V and 9 bases at J, with 10 bases between the two ends. Per germline, CDR1 SGHRS and CDR2 YFSETQ. This CDR3 is 10 amino acids long. Full variable domain (outside the CDR3, taken from reference TRBV5-1 and TRBJ2-7): KAGVTQTPRYLIKTRGQQVTLSCSPISGHRSVSWYQQTPGQGLQFLFEYFSETQRNKGNFPGRFSGRQFSNSRSEMNVSTLELGDSALYLCASTRLGQYFGPGTRLTVT.

The chain is built from TRBV27 and TRBJ1-2, with D perhaps TRBD1 (5 bases). V dropped 3 bases and J dropped 2 bases, with 10 bases sitting between them. The CDR3 length is 14 residues. Germline CDR1 MNHEY, CDR2 SMNVEV (reference sequence). The CDR3 sequence is CASSFLDRNYGYTF. In nucleotides, the CDR3 is TGTGCCAGCAGTTTTTTAGACAGAAACTATGGCTACACCTTC.

The genes are TRBV5-1 and TRBJ1-2; 7 nucleotides align to TRBD1. Germline trimming cut 0 bases from V and 4 bases from J; bases unmatched to any gene: 6. This CDR3 region has 15 residues. Germline CDR1 and CDR2: SGHRS and YFSETQ. Here the CDR3 reads CASSLVEGQLYGYTF. CDR3 DNA: TGCGCCAGCAGCTTGGTGGAGGGACAGCTCTATGGCTACACCTTC. The variable domain in full, completed from reference TRBV5-1 and TRBJ1-2, reads KAGVTQTPRYLIKTRGQQVTLSCSPISGHRSVSWYQQTPGQGLQFLFEYFSETQRNKGNFPGRFSGRQFSNSRSEMNVSTLELGDSALYLCASSLVEGQLYGYTFGSGTRLTVV.

The V gene is TRBV18, the J gene TRBJ1-3, with D possibly TRBD1 on 6 matching bases. This CDR3 has 15 amino acids. CDR1 KGHSH and CDR2 LQKENI come from the germline V gene. With 2 bases removed from V and 4 bases from J, the gap between germline ends came to 12 bases. The CDR3 DNA reads TGTGCCAGCTCACCAAACCTACAGGGAGGAAACACCATATATTTT. This sequence encodes CASSPNLQGGNTIYF. The whole variable domain, remainder taken from reference TRBV18 and TRBJ1-3, is NAGVMQNPRHLVRRRGQEARLRCSPMKGHSHVYWYRQLPEEGLKFMVYLQKENIIDESGMPKERFSAEFPKEGPSILRIQQVVRGDSAAYFCASSPNLQGGNTIYFGEGSWLTVV.

The gene calls are TRBV5-1 and TRBJ2-2, with 8 nucleotides matching TRBD2. After removal of 4 bases from V and 0 bases from J, the junction contained 5 bases not matched to a gene. Germline V CDR1 and CDR2: SGHRS, YFSETQ. The CDR3 is made up of 16 amino acids. CDR3 DNA sequence: TGCGCCAGCAGCCTTACTAGCGGACCGAACACCGGGGAGCTGTTTTTT. Translation: CASSLTSGPNTGELFF.

This clone was observed a handful of times. The chain combines TRBV28 with TRBJ2-2; perhaps TRBD1 as D (6 bases). Between the trimmed V and J ends, which lost 5 bases and 5 bases, there was a span of 15 bases. The CDR3 loop spans 15 amino acids. Germline loops: CDR1 MDHEN, CDR2 SYDVKM. The CDR3, as DNA: TGTGCCAGCAGTCATAGTATGGGGGCGACCGGGGAGCTGTTTTTT. The encoded protein is CASSHSMGATGELFF.

The rearrangement links TRBV6-1 to TRBJ2-2, with a tentative D call TRBD1 (5 bases). V dropped 4 bases and J dropped 3 bases, with 18 bases sitting between them. The CDR3 length is 17 residues. CDR1 is MNHNS, CDR2 SASEGT, per germline. CDR3 residues: CASSGTLPGRDTGELFF. The CDR3, as DNA: TGTGCCAGCAGTGGAACCCTCCCCGGCAGGGACACCGGGGAGCTGTTTTTT.

V and J are TRBV7-7 and TRBJ1-1; no reliable D call. The CDR3 loop spans 13 amino acids. Germline V gene data show CDR1 as SSHAT and CDR2 as FNYEAQ (reference sequence). V was cut by 5 bases and J by 3 bases, with 10 bases left in between. CDR3 DNA: TGTGCCAGCAGCCCGTCGTTTGACACTGAAGCTTTCTTT. This gives the protein CASSPSFDTEAFF.

The chain uses TRBV4-1 and TRBJ2-4; 8 bases line up with TRBD1. From germline, CDR1 is MGHRA and CDR2 YSYEKL. J lost 6 bases, V lost 0 bases, and 13 bases had no gene match. The CDR3 sequence is 18 residues long. CDR3 residues: CASSQDFRAGGLRNIQYF. The DNA for the CDR3 is TGCGCCAGCAGCCAAGATTTTCGGGCAGGGGGCCTAAGAAACATTCAGTACTTC.

This chain connects TRBV29-1 to TRBJ2-3, with D possibly matching TRBD1 (5 bases). V was cut by 7 bases and J by 2 bases, with 16 bases left in between. The CDR3 runs to 14 residues. Germline-derived CDR1 and CDR2 are SQVTM and ANQGSEA. The CDR3 DNA reads as TGCAGCGAGTTGGCCAGGGTTAACACAGATACGCAGTATTTT. It is translated as CSELARVNTDTQYF.

The chain has TRBV2 and TRBJ2-6; the D gene could be TRBD1 or TRBD2 (5 bases each). This CDR3 is 14 amino acids long. Trimming shortened V by 5 bases and J by 4 bases, and 9 bases separated the two germline ends. Germline loops: CDR1 SNHLY, CDR2 FYNNEI. CDR3 protein: CASSWGSGANVLTF. The CDR3 DNA sequence: TGTGCCAGCAGTTGGGGGTCCGGGGCCAACGTCCTGACTTTC.